This T cell receptor (beta chain) was identified during a study of T cell repertoires in cytomegalovirus infection. General study findings and limits: Carriers of CMV and the relevant HLA type were discriminated by public TCR beta frequency.

From the reads, TCRdb called clonotypes with MiXCR, one entry per CDR3 protein. Here the sample spans almost 500,000 distinct CDR3 sequences, roughly 10% being singletons. Remarks on this clonotype: Its antigen is not known.

CDR1 and CDR2 (germline): DFQATT, SNEGSKA (reference sequence). The CDR3 has 14 residues. The V and J ends lost 0 bases and 8 bases respectively, with 13 bases between them. Material: PBMCs. V and J are TRBV20-1 and TRBJ1-4; D gene uncertain. This TCR came from a human donor in good health (CMV status not recorded). Some clones in this sample may be carry-over from other donors' samples. The CDR3 nucleotides are TGCAGTGCTAGAGATCGAACTTCGGGCGAAAAACTGTTTTTT. Protein sequence: CSARDRTSGEKLFF.